Below are 7 T cell receptor beta chains sequenced from a single sample in a study of CD8 T cells in Susac syndrome. Reverse transcription used roughly 0.45 to 1 ug RNA and random hexamers. TCRdb re-analysed the immunoSEQ multiplex PCR reads in MiXCR, keeping a single row per CDR3 protein. Among about 190,000 distinct CDR3 sequences, 90% to 95% were seen once, and the ten largest hold 0.087%. The sequencing sample was made of CD4+ T cells from PBMCs. The receptors derive from a human donor with Susac syndrome.

This chain connects TRBV7-9 to TRBJ1-5; 8 bases map to TRBD1. Germline V CDR1 and CDR2: SEHNR, FQNEAQ (reference sequence). The J segment lost 8 bases and the V segment lost 2 bases, leaving 20 bases of the junction unmatched. The CDR3 covers 19 residues. Here the CDR3 reads CASSLWVFRTGIPDKPQHF. CDR3 nucleotides: TGTGCCAGCAGCTTATGGGTGTTTCGGACAGGGATTCCCGATAAGCCCCAGCATTTT.

In this sample, this clonotype turned up once. V usage is TRBV7-9 and J usage is TRBJ1-5; 8 positions agree with TRBD1. Germline CDR1 is SEHNR and CDR2 is FQNEAQ (reference sequence). Losses at the gene ends were 8 bases for V and 2 bases for J; bases not matched to a gene: 8. This CDR3 is 15 amino acids long. CDR3 in DNA: TGTGCCAGCTTCTACGGACAGGGCGGCAATCAGCCCCAGCATTTT. Encoded protein: CASFYGQGGNQPQHF.

The chain is built from TRBV5-4 and TRBJ2-3; 11 nucleotides match TRBD2. V lost 2 bases to trimming and J lost 2 bases; unmatched junction nucleotides: 4. Germline assignment: CDR1 SGHNT and CDR2 YYREEE (reference sequence). This CDR3 comprises 16 residues. CDR3 amino acids: CASSLRLAGITDTQYF. The DNA for the CDR3 is TGTGCCAGCAGCTTACGACTAGCGGGGATCACAGATACGCAGTATTTT.

The rearrangement uses TRBV30 and TRBJ2-7; perhaps TRBD1 as D (5 bases). Trimming shortened V by 4 bases and J by 7 bases, and 17 bases separated the two germline ends. The germline gives CDR1 GTSNPN, CDR2 SVGIG (reference sequence). The CDR3 spans 13 residues. DNA of the CDR3: TGTGCCTGGAATAGGGGCAGGGCTGAAGAGCAGTACTTC. Its translation: CAWNRGRAEEQYF.

V is TRBV9 and J is TRBJ2-5; weak D call: TRBD2 (6 bases). CDR1 is SGDLS, CDR2 YYNGEE, per germline. The CDR3 contains 16 residues. V was trimmed by 2 bases and J by 5 bases, leaving 19 bases between them. The CDR3 DNA follows: TGTGCCAGCAGCGTCAACCCTTTACTAGCCGGGGAGACCCAGTACTTC. Translation: CASSVNPLLAGETQYF.

The V and J genes are TRBV18 and TRBJ2-5; D may be TRBD1 (6 bases). The germline gives CDR1 KGHSH, CDR2 LQKENI. Between the trimmed V and J ends, which lost 3 bases and 2 bases, there was a span of 7 bases. The CDR3 extends over 13 amino acids. CDR3 bases: TGTGCCAGCTCACCCGGGACACAAGAGACCCAGTACTTC. This codes for CASSPGTQETQYF.

This sequence joins TRBV9 and TRBJ1-2; weak D call: TRBD1 (5 bases). Trimming left V 0 bases short and J 2 bases short, with 8 bases between. In germline, CDR1 is SGDLS, CDR2 YYNGEE. This CDR3 has 14 residues. CDR3 DNA: TGTGCCAGCAGCGTAGAATCAGGGAACTATGGCTACACCTTC. Protein sequence: CASSVESGNYGYTF.